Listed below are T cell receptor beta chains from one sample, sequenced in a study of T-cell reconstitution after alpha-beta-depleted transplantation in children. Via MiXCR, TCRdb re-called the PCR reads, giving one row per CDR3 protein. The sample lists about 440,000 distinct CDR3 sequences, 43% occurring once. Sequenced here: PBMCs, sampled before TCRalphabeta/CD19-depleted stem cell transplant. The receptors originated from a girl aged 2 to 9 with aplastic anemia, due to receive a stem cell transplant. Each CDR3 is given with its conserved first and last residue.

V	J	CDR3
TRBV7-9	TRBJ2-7	CASSLLAGLRNEQYF
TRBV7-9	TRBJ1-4	CASSHTGGKLFF
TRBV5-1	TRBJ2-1	CASGRGGYNEQFF
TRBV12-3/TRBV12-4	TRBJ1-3	CASSLGYRDSGNTIYF
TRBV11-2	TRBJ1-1	CASSPHFENTEAFF
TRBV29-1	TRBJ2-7	CSAIASGTVPPEQYF
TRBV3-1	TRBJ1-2	CASSQVGDSYGYTF
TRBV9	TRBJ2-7	CASSVGGGKIYEQYF
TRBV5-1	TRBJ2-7	CASSLVQGSYEQYF
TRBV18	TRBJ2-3	CASSTWSGPTDTQYF
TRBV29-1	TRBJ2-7	CSVTGHFSYEQYF
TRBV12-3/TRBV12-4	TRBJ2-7	CASSRLNYEQYF
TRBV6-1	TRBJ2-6	CASRIHSGANVLTF
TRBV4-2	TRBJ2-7	CASSQGERLAASYEQYF
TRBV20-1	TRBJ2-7	CCARGQQAPFSSYEQYF
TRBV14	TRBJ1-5	CASRYAGGAEKRRRSSNQPQHF
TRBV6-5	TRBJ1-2	CASSPGLYGYTF
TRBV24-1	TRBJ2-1	CATSDLAAYNEQFF
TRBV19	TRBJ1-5	CASSLPSPGAGQPQHF
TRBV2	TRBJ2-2	CASRPSRSTGELFF
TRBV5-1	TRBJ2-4	CASSLADRASLAKNIQYF
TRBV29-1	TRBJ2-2	CSVELARLNTGELFF
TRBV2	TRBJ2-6	CASSETGANVLTF
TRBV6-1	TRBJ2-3	CASNRDWGTDTQYF
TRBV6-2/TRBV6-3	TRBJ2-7	CASRHEVHEQYF
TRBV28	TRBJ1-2	CASTVIMNRSGDTF
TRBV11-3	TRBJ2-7	CASSLDSSGFYEQYF
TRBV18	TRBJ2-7	CASSPLWTVRGAYEQYF
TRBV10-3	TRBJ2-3	CAAKGGGANTQYF
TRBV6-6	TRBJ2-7	CATRGSYEQYF
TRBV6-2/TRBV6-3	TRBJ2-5	CASSLGTGGWQETQYF
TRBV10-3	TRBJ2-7	CAISGTYEQYF
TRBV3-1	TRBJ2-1	CASSQGLAGTYNEQFF
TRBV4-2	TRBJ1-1	CASSQVVGQRMNTEAFF
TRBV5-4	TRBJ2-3	CASSLGGITSTDTQYF
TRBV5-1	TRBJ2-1	CASGDSGRIAGDREQFF
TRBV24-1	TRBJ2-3	CATSVEGRDEYTQYF
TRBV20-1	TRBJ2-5	CSAKGPDGLGETQYF
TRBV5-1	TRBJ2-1	CASSPVAGSGEQFF
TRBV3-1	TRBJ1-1	CASSPQRLFAEAFF
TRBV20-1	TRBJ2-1	CSARNPVLRSQFF
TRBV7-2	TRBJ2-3	CASSLQGGRTDTQYF